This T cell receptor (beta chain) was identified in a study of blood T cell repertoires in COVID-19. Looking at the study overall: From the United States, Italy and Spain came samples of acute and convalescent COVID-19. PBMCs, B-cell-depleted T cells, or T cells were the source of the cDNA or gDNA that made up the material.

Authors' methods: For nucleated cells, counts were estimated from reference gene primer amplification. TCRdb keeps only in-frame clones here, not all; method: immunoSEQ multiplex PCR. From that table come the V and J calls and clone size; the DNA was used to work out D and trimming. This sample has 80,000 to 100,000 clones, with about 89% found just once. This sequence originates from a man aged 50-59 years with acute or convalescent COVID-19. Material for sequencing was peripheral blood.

CDR3: CASSLDRNTEAFF. For the CDR3, the DNA is TGCGCCAGCAGCTTGGACAGGAACACTGAAGCTTTCTTT. This rearrangement joins TRBV5-1 to TRBJ1-1; no clear D gene. With 0 bases removed from V and 1 base from J, the gap between germline ends came to 4 bases. CDR1 and CDR2 from the germline V gene are SGHRS and YFSETQ. This CDR3 is built from 13 residues.